This TCR beta chain was sequenced in a study of tumor-infiltrating lymphocytes in localized non-small cell lung cancer (dated by TCRdb to about 2021). For the study in its entirety: The cohort covered several histologies, both smokers and never-smokers, and patients whose samples were collected after neoadjuvant chemotherapy. Each patient provided resected tumor tissue plus uninvolved lung tissue from the same patient, with the uninvolved lung tissue described as non-adjacent to the tumor. Alongside flow cytometry, multiplex immunofluorescence, RNA-seq, exome sequencing and proteomics, TCR sequencing was applied to the same patients as one of several integrated assays. The overall ICON cohort was composed of roughly 150 surgical patients with localized non-small cell lung cancer whose tumors were resected. A total of 55 or so patients were included in the paired tumor versus uninvolved lung comparison of immunoSEQ T-cell fraction. Overall study results and their limits: The TCR-derived T-cell fraction showed no difference between the flow cytometry-defined immunotypes IM1 (good prognosis) and IM2 (poor prognosis). Since assay coverage differed from patient to patient depending on how much tissue was available, TCR sequencing was done for only a subset of the cohort. Because different assays used different pieces of the same tissue, technical variation could not be distinguished from intratumor heterogeneity. In line with immunofluorescence CD3 counts, TCRbeta sequencing supported higher T cell infiltration in tumors compared with uninvolved lung tissue.

From the cysteine up to the phenylalanine, the CDR3 has a length of 14 residues. The kept DNA is CDR3 alone, 42 bases in frame from the first base. For CDR1 and CDR2, the germline V gene lists SGHDT and YYEEEE. V is reduced by 0 bases and J by 2 bases, leaving a spacing of 8 bases between them. In this sample, this clone turned up once. This clone's antigen is unknown. The record has no base qualities; no much larger clone is one base away. The immunoSEQ assay used for TCR sequencing gave the T-cell fraction in both tumor and uninvolved lung tissue. The study's processing was this. For survival analysis, patients were split into high (upper tertile) and low (lower two tertiles) T-cell fraction groups and compared by log-rank test. A signed-rank test was used to test differences in T-cell fraction between paired tumor and uninvolved lung samples. Sourced from immuneACCESS, this table was stored by TCRdb with only in-frame sequences that have V and J called. A share of the clones is absent; for the studies checked, an unresolved V gene accounts for under half, and the remainder has no known explanation. D and trimming come from the DNA, and the V and J calls and clone size come from that table. The sample has roughly 13,000 clones on record, about two thirds of them singletons. Roughly 23% of the sample lies in the top ten.

Enrollment in ICON was initiated in early 2016, and the last patient was enrolled in 2018. A subcohort of 76 patients provided fresh tumor and matched uninvolved tissue for in-depth immune analyses, with TCR sequencing among those analyses. TCR sequencing was performed on DNA isolated from bulk tissue, without cell sorting. This receptor chain uses TRBV5-6 and TRBJ1-1, with the D gene not clear enough to name. This clonotype originated in a human donor with non-small cell lung cancer. The sequenced material came from uninvolved lung tissue not adjacent to the tumor. The CDR3 reads CASSLAYFNTEAFF. The DNA sequence is as follows: TGTGCCAGCAGCTTGGCTTACTTTAACACTGAAGCTTTCTTT.